A single sample is the source of the 32 T cell receptor beta chains below, sequenced in a study of blood T cells in healthy people across ages. For the second PCR, which ran for roughly 7 to 11 cycles, a sample-barcoded 5' primer and a J-beta primer mix were used. MiXCR was run by TCRdb on the 5' RACE reads, yielding one entry per CDR3 protein. The table shows some 930,000 distinct CDR3 sequences, with almost 30% occurring only once. The data were also submitted as part of a second study, on T cells of mothers and their children.

Material for sequencing was blood. The receptors originated from a woman aged 40 to 50 in good health.

In its sample, this clonotype was seen a few times. The V gene is TRBV5-5, the J gene TRBJ2-7, with unresolved D. The germline V gene encodes CDR1 SGHKS and CDR2 YYEKEE (reference sequence). V shed 2 bases and J shed 1 base, with 13 bases lying between them. The CDR3 has 15 residues. Here the CDR3 DNA reads TGTGCCAGCAGCTTTATAATCGGCAGATCCTACGAGCAGTACTTC. This codes for CASSFIIGRSYEQYF.

This clonotype was recorded at least ten times. This rearrangement joins TRBV7-2 to TRBJ2-7; D is ambiguous. Germline-derived CDR1 and CDR2 are SGHTA and FQGNSA. Trimming removed 3 bases at V and 4 bases at J, with 4 bases between. The CDR3 length is 11 residues. The CDR3 nucleotides are TGTGCCAGCAGCTTCCTATACGAGCAGTACTTC. It is translated as CASSFLYEQYF.

This clonotype has a handful of counts. V usage is TRBV25-1 and J usage is TRBJ1-1; weak D call: TRBD1 (6 bases). V lost 4 bases and J lost 10, with 16 bases in between. Germline CDR1 is MGHDK and CDR2 is SYGVNS. The CDR3 spans 13 residues. The DNA of the CDR3 is TGTGCCAGCAGTGGAATCCAGGGGCTACCAGCTTTCTTT. Translating it yields CASSGIQGLPAFF.

In regard to this clonotype: A read error is possible here, since a much larger clone lies one base away. The chain links TRBV4-1 to TRBJ2-5; 7 bases line up with TRBD1. V trimming: 3 bases; J trimming: 4 bases; junction bases outside the gene matches: 8. From germline, CDR1 is MGHRA and CDR2 YSYEKL. The CDR3 length is 15 residues. The CDR3 region has the DNA TGCGCCAGCAGCCACGTACAGGGGAGAGGAGAGACCCAGTACTTC. Amino acids: CASSHVQGRGETQYF.

This sequence joins TRBV19 and TRBJ2-1, with 9 bases identical to TRBD1. The germline V gene encodes CDR1 LNHDA and CDR2 SQIVND (reference sequence). After removal of 7 bases from V and 4 bases from J, the junction contained 5 bases not matched to a gene. The CDR3 extends over 14 amino acids. The CDR3 sequence is CASNTGGIYNEQFF. CDR3 DNA: TGTGCCAGTAACACAGGGGGCATATACAATGAGCAGTTCTTC.

This clonotype was counted at least ten times. This chain joins TRBV5-1 and TRBJ2-5; TRBD2 agrees at 8 bases. From germline, CDR1 is SGHRS and CDR2 YFSETQ. V was pared by 0 bases and J by 2 bases, with 3 bases of the junction left unmatched. The CDR3 extends over 15 amino acids. DNA of the CDR3: TGCGCCAGCAGCTTGGCGGGGGGGAAACAAGAGACCCAGTACTTC. The encoded protein is CASSLAGGKQETQYF.

This clonotype was found many times. CDR3: CASSGLTGDQSYEQYF. The CDR3 DNA follows: TGTGCCAGCAGCGGACTTACAGGGGACCAATCTTACGAGCAGTACTTC. The chain joins TRBV9 to TRBJ2-7; the match to TRBD1 covers 7 bases. Germline-derived CDR1 and CDR2 are SGDLS and YYNGEE. The CDR3 totals 16 residues. V was clipped by 3 bases and J by 4 bases; unmatched bases: 13. Based on the CDR3 plus reference TRBV9 and TRBJ2-7, the full variable domain is DSGVTQTPKHLITATGQRVTLRCSPRSGDLSVYWYQQSLDQGLQFLIQYYNGEERAKGNILERFSAQQFPDLHSELNLSSLELGDSALYFCASSGLTGDQSYEQYFGPGTRLTVT.

This clonotype was observed a few times. This sequence joins TRBV27 and TRBJ2-5, with D perhaps TRBD2 (6 bases). V gave up 2 bases and J gave up 1 base, with 11 bases separating them. This CDR3 has 15 amino acids. CDR1 MNHEY and CDR2 SMNVEV come from the germline V gene (reference sequence). Written as DNA, the CDR3 is TGTGCCAGCAGTTTAGCGGGACGGACCCAAGAGACCCAGTACTTC. Amino acids: CASSLAGRTQETQYF.

This clonotype was counted ten times or more. The CDR3: CASTGLELENEQFF. As DNA, the CDR3 is TGCGCCAGCACCGGACTAGAGCTGGAAAATGAGCAGTTCTTC. V gene TRBV5-1 combines with J gene TRBJ2-1, with 7 bases that match TRBD2. Trimming removed 6 bases from V and 7 bases from J; junction bases left unmatched: 10. Germline-derived CDR1 and CDR2 are SGHRS and YFSETQ. The CDR3 is 14 residues long.

V is TRBV7-2 and J is TRBJ2-3; D remains unclear. V was shortened by 0 bases and J by 5 bases, with 15 bases between the two germline ends. CDR3 length: 16 amino acids. Looked up from germline, CDR1 is SGHTA and CDR2 is FQGNSA. In DNA, the CDR3 is TGTGCCAGCAGCTTAGCGCCGTGGGCGGACCGAGATACGCAGTATTTT. Translated, it gives CASSLAPWADRDTQYF.

The chain has TRBV3-1 and TRBJ2-1; TRBD2 matches at 9 bases. Germline V lookup: CDR1 LGHDT, CDR2 YNNKEL (reference sequence). V shed 6 bases, J shed 5 bases, and the junction held 11 bases outside the gene matches. The CDR3 loop spans 16 amino acids. Here the CDR3 DNA reads TGTGCCAGCAGTCCAATTCTAGCGGGGCTCGACAATGAGCAGTTCTTC. The encoded protein is CASSPILAGLDNEQFF.

The chain couples TRBV9 to TRBJ2-3, with TRBD2 as a possible D gene (6 bases). V lost 1 base and J lost 6, with 15 bases in between. There are 15 residues in the CDR3. Per germline, CDR1 SGDLS and CDR2 YYNGEE. CDR3 protein: CASSVRGDSSDTQYF. The CDR3 DNA sequence: TGTGCCAGCAGCGTACGCGGGGATAGTAGCGATACGCAGTATTTT. Supplemented by reference TRBV9 and TRBJ2-3, the full variable domain reads DSGVTQTPKHLITATGQRVTLRCSPRSGDLSVYWYQQSLDQGLQFLIQYYNGEERAKGNILERFSAQQFPDLHSELNLSSLELGDSALYFCASSVRGDSSDTQYFGPGTRLTVL.

On this clonotype itself: With a much larger clone just one base away, this may be a read error. The chain employs TRBV20-1 and TRBJ2-7; the match to TRBD2 covers 12 bases. TRBJ2-5 explains the end of the DNA better; the J call may be wrong. The CDR3 runs to 15 residues. Germline CDR1 and CDR2: DFQATT and SNEGSKA (reference sequence). The CDR3 here is CNASRLAGGLETQYF. CDR3 bases: TGCAATGCTAGTCGTCTAGCGGGGGGGCTCGAGACCCAGTACTTC.

The chain combines TRBV29-1 with TRBJ2-7, with D tentatively TRBD2 (6 bases). The J call may be mistaken, given a closer DNA end match to TRBJ2-5. Germline V gene sequence: CDR1 SQVTM, CDR2 ANQGSEA. The length of the CDR3 is 12 residues. CDR3 region: CSVVGGRETQYF. Written as DNA, the CDR3 is TGCAGCGTTGTCGGGGGTAGAGAGACCCAGTACTTC.

This clonotype has only a few counts. At one boundary the junction diverges from the germline segment, which might be a read error. The gene calls are TRBV6-5 and TRBJ2-7; D might be TRBD2 (5 bases). The CDR3 totals 14 residues. Per the germline V gene, CDR1 is MNHEY and CDR2 is SVGAGI. The CDR3 spells CTSSYQSVPGEQYF. The DNA of the CDR3 is TGTACCAGCAGTTACCAGTCCGTCCCGGGGGAGCAGTACTTC.

The J gene is TRBJ2-5, the V gene TRBV11-2, with 11 bases identical to TRBD2. CDR1 is SGHAT and CDR2 is FQNNGV in the germline V gene. V lost 5 bases, J lost 4 bases, and 6 bases stayed unmatched. The CDR3 has 15 residues. CDR3 in DNA: TGTGCCAGCAGCAAAACGGGACTAGCGGCAGAGACCCAGTACTTC. Translating gives CASSKTGLAAETQYF.

This clonotype appeared a few times. An end of the junction differs from the germline gene, which may be a read error. The chain combines TRBV11-2 with TRBJ2-5, with D hard to call. CDR3 size: 14 residues. Germline V gene sequence: CDR1 SGHAT, CDR2 FQNNGV. The chain's CDR3 is CASSSLVLQEAQYF. DNA of the CDR3: TGTGCCAGCAGCTCCCTTGTGCTACAAGAGGCCCAGTACTTC.

The chain carries TRBV29-1 and TRBJ1-2; 7 nucleotides align to TRBD1. This CDR3 region has 13 residues. V was clipped by 4 bases and J by 12 bases; unmatched bases: 14. The germline V gene has CDR1 SQVTM and CDR2 ANQGSEA. CDR3 in amino acids: CSVAVNRGGGHTF. The CDR3 DNA follows: TGCAGCGTTGCCGTTAACAGGGGTGGAGGCCACACCTTC.

The chain joins TRBV6-5 to TRBJ2-5, with 7 bases matching TRBD1. The ends lost 6 bases at V and 5 bases at J; junction bases unmatched: 12. The CDR3 sequence is 15 residues long. Germline V gene lookup returns CDR1 MNHEY and CDR2 SVGAGI. The CDR3 sequence: CASSHYCDREETQYF. The DNA for the CDR3 is TGTGCCAGCAGCCACTACTGTGACAGGGAGGAGACCCAGTACTTC.

The chain has TRBV5-1 and TRBJ1-2, with D possibly matching TRBD1 (5 bases). The CDR3 loop spans 12 amino acids. Trimming removed 6 bases from V and 8 bases from J, with 14 bases in between. The V gene's germline CDR1 is SGHRS and CDR2 YFSETQ. This chain's CDR3 is CASNPGRGGYTF. The DNA for the CDR3 is TGCGCCAGCAACCCGGGGCGCGGGGGCTACACCTTC.

The rearrangement joins TRBV5-1 to TRBJ2-7, with 10 nucleotides matching TRBD1. CDR1 is SGHRS, CDR2 YFSETQ, per germline. J was trimmed by 2 bases and V by 5 bases; bases with no gene match: 7. The CDR3 length is 15 residues. This CDR3 is CASRPRQGAPYEQYF. In nucleotides, the CDR3 is TGCGCCAGCAGACCTCGACAGGGGGCCCCCTACGAGCAGTACTTC.

This clonotype was counted only a few times. The chain recombines TRBV27 with TRBJ2-5; 8 bases align to TRBD1. The V gene's germline CDR1 is MNHEY and CDR2 SMNVEV (reference sequence). This CDR3 spans 14 amino acids. V shed 8 bases and J 1 base; nucleotides not matched to a gene: 6. This chain's CDR3 is CASGGDRGQETQYF. The CDR3, as DNA: TGTGCCAGCGGGGGAGACAGGGGCCAAGAGACCCAGTACTTC.

This clonotype was seen a handful of times. The chain recombines TRBV3-1 with TRBJ1-2; maybe TRBD1 (5 bases). Germline lookup yields CDR1 LGHDT and CDR2 YNNKEL (reference sequence). The CDR3 is made up of 15 amino acids. Deletions cut 3 bases from V and 5 bases from J, with 16 bases between. This CDR3 is CASSQSAGQGYGYTF. For the CDR3, the DNA is TGTGCCAGCAGCCAGAGTGCAGGGCAAGGATATGGCTACACCTTC.

Note on this clonotype: The junction and the germline gene differ at one end; a read error may be behind it. The chain has TRBV20-1 and TRBJ2-2; possibly TRBD1 or TRBD2 for D (5 bases each). This CDR3 region has 14 residues. Germline CDR1 reads DFQATT; CDR2 reads SNEGSKA (reference sequence). CDR3 DNA: TGCAGTGCTAGGAGGCAGGGATTCTCCGGGGAGCGGTTTTTT. Its protein is CSARRQGFSGERFF.

The genes are TRBV5-6 and TRBJ1-5; D not certain. The length of the CDR3 is 18 residues. Trimming left V 1 base short and J 0 bases short, with 17 bases between. Germline V CDR1 and CDR2: SGHDT, YYEEEE. CDR3 sequence: CASSLLAGEHYSNQPQHF. The CDR3 DNA follows: TGTGCCAGCAGCTTGTTGGCAGGCGAACACTATAGCAATCAGCCCCAGCATTTT.

The chain links TRBV9 to TRBJ2-3, with a weak D call TRBD1 (5 bases). V lost 0 bases to trimming and J lost 2 bases, with 13 bases between them. This CDR3 is 16 amino acids long. Germline values: CDR1 SGDLS, CDR2 YYNGEE. The chain's CDR3 is CASSVGPGWFTDTQYF. CDR3 DNA: TGTGCCAGCAGCGTAGGTCCAGGGTGGTTCACAGATACGCAGTATTTT.

This rearrangement joins TRBV20-1 to TRBJ1-1; TRBD1 agrees at 7 bases. V lost 5 bases and J lost 0; bases outside the gene matches: 3. Germline CDR1 and CDR2: DFQATT and SNEGSKA (reference sequence). The CDR3 is 13 residues long. The CDR3: CSAHRGMNTEAFF. The CDR3 coding sequence is TGCAGTGCTCACAGGGGCATGAACACTGAAGCTTTCTTT.

About this clonotype itself: A much larger clone lies a single base off, so this may be a read error. The rearrangement joins TRBV6-6 to TRBJ1-2; 10 bases are a match to TRBD1. CDR1 is MNHNY, CDR2 SVGAGI, per germline (reference sequence). The CDR3 consists of 13 residues. In DNA form, the CDR3 reads TGTGCCAGCAGCGAGGGACAGGGGTATGGCCACACCTTC. Its translation: CASSEGQGYGHTF.

This clonotype has only a few counts. The CDR3 DNA follows: TGTGCCAGCAGCTTAGAGGGGGTAGGCTACGGCTACACCTTC. It specifies CASSLEGVGYGYTF. The J gene is TRBJ1-2, the V gene TRBV7-8; possible D gene TRBD1, 6 bases. Germline CDR1 reads SGHVS; CDR2 reads FQNEAQ. With 1 base removed from V and 8 bases from J, the gap between germline ends came to 14 bases. The CDR3 runs to 14 residues.

V usage is TRBV20-1 and J usage is TRBJ1-5, with TRBD1 matching over 11 bases. The V gene's germline CDR1 is DFQATT and CDR2 SNEGSKA (reference sequence). This CDR3 contains 16 residues. V lost 0 bases, J lost 4 bases, and 5 bases stayed unmatched. The CDR3 DNA reads as TGCAGTGCTAGAGAAGGACAGGGGGCCCGGAATCAGCCCCAGCATTTT. Its protein is CSAREGQGARNQPQHF.

On this clonotype itself: A much larger clone differs from this one at a single base, so this may be a read error. V and J are TRBV20-1 and TRBJ2-1; 7 nucleotides line up with TRBD2. Germline CDR1 and CDR2: DFQATT and SNEGSKA (reference sequence). The CDR3 runs to 14 residues. J was trimmed by 5 bases and V by 4 bases; bases with no gene match: 8. CDR3 sequence (DNA): TGCAGTGCTACCCACTGCGGGGGAAACAATGAGCAGTTCTTC. It specifies CSATHCGGNNEQFF.

This clonotype was seen repeatedly, ten times or more. For the CDR3, the DNA is TGTGCCAGCTCATCCGACAGGGATGGCTACACCTTC. This gives the protein CASSSDRDGYTF. The chain joins TRBV18 to TRBJ1-2, with 7 bases fitting TRBD1. CDR1 KGHSH and CDR2 LQKENI come from the germline V gene. V gave up 5 bases and J gave up 6 bases; unmatched junction bases: 3. The CDR3 is 12 amino acids. Combining the CDR3 with reference TRBV18 and TRBJ1-2 gives the whole variable domain NAGVMQNPRHLVRRRGQEARLRCSPMKGHSHVYWYRQLPEEGLKFMVYLQKENIIDESGMPKERFSAEFPKEGPSILRIQQVVRGDSAAYFCASSSDRDGYTFGSGTRLTVV.